One sample yielded the 23 T cell receptor beta chains listed below, sequenced in a study of blood T cell repertoires in COVID-19. Assay used: immunoSEQ multiplex PCR; TCRdb lists only in-frame clones, some missing. The sample holds under 250,000 clones; 80% to 90% are singletons and the top ten take approximately 2.4%. Sequenced: peripheral blood. The receptors were sampled from a man aged 30 to 39 with COVID-19, enrolled during active disease.

This rearrangement joins TRBV7-9 to TRBJ2-7; 7 nucleotides match TRBD2. V gave up 4 bases and J gave up 1 base; unmatched junction bases: 7. CDR3 length: 15 amino acids. CDR1 is SEHNR, CDR2 FQNEAQ, per germline (reference sequence). The CDR3 DNA sequence: TGTGCCAGCAGCTCCAGGTCCGGGGGGTCCTACGAGCAGTACTTC. Protein sequence: CASSSRSGGSYEQYF.

CDR3: CASSAGQGGWNEQFF. The CDR3 DNA reads as TGTGCCAGCAGCGCGGGACAGGGAGGATGGAATGAGCAGTTCTTC. The chain has TRBV7-2 and TRBJ2-1, with TRBD1 matching 9 bases. J gave up 7 bases and V 5 bases, and 9 bases lay outside the gene matches. The CDR3 is made up of 15 amino acids. The germline V gene has CDR1 SGHTA and CDR2 FQGNSA.

V usage is TRBV6-2 or TRBV6-3 and J usage is TRBJ2-3; 8 bases are a match to TRBD2. Germline V gives CDR1 MNHEY, CDR2 SVGEGT. J lost 9 bases, V lost 3 bases, and 5 bases had no gene match. This CDR3 contains 13 residues. CDR3 residues: CASSYIGGGTQYF. For the CDR3, the DNA is TGTGCCAGCAGTTATATTGGCGGGGGGACGCAGTATTTT.

V and J are TRBV9 and TRBJ2-6, with TRBD2 as a possible D gene (5 bases). The CDR3 consists of 18 residues. Germline CDR1 and CDR2: SGDLS and YYNGEE. V lost 4 bases and J lost 0, with 17 bases in between. The CDR3 region has the DNA TGTGCCAGCAGCCCCCGGGGTCCGCCATCCTCTGGGGCCAACGTCCTGACTTTC. It codes for CASSPRGPPSSGANVLTF.

The table lists this clone with a few counts. This chain connects TRBV19 to TRBJ2-2, with no clear D. The V gene's germline CDR1 is LNHDA and CDR2 SQIVND (reference sequence). With 3 bases removed from V and 2 bases from J, the gap between germline ends came to 7 bases. The CDR3 covers 14 residues. In DNA, the CDR3 is TGTGCCAGTAGTATTCAGGTTAACACCGGGGAGCTGTTTTTT. Amino acids: CASSIQVNTGELFF.

The CDR3 loop is CASSLWGGSPYEQYF. The CDR3 DNA sequence: TGTGCCAGCAGCTTATGGGGAGGGAGCCCCTACGAGCAGTACTTC. This rearrangement joins TRBV7-6 to TRBJ2-7, with TRBD2 identical over 7 bases. Germline lookup yields CDR1 SGHVS and CDR2 FNYEAQ. This CDR3 has 15 residues. V lost 2 bases, J lost 2 bases, and 6 bases stayed unmatched.

This rearrangement joins TRBV10-3 to TRBJ2-1; unclear D gene. This CDR3 region has 15 residues. Germline values: CDR1 ENHRY, CDR2 SYGVKD. V gave up 6 bases and J gave up 4 bases, with 16 bases separating them. The CDR3: CAIRFDLPTYNEQFF. The CDR3 region has the DNA TGTGCCATCAGATTCGACTTACCTACTTACAATGAGCAGTTCTTC.

This clone was counted once. This chain uses TRBV9 with TRBJ2-7, with a weak D call TRBD2 (5 bases). The germline V and J ends were trimmed by 3 bases and 4 bases, with 17 bases remaining between them. The CDR3 has 15 amino acids. CDR1 and CDR2 (germline): SGDLS, YYNGEE. The chain's CDR3 is CASSASPGGRYEQYF. The DNA for the CDR3 is TGTGCCAGCAGCGCCTCCCCCGGAGGTAGGTACGAGCAGTACTTC.

The chain is built from TRBV9 and TRBJ2-7; D not resolved. V lost 0 bases to trimming and J lost 0 bases, with 7 bases between them. The length of the CDR3 is 14 residues. Per the germline V gene, CDR1 is SGDLS and CDR2 is YYNGEE. The CDR3: CASSVVESSYEQYF. The CDR3 coding sequence is TGTGCCAGCAGCGTAGTAGAGAGCTCCTACGAGCAGTACTTC.

This chain uses TRBV29-1 with TRBJ2-6; 12 bases align to TRBD1. V trimming: 4 bases; J trimming: 0 bases; junction bases outside the gene matches: 13. The CDR3 runs 20 residues. The germline V gene encodes CDR1 SQVTM and CDR2 ANQGSEA. This chain's CDR3 is CSVASRYGTGGSSGANVLTF. CDR3 in DNA: TGCAGCGTTGCCTCACGATACGGGACAGGGGGCTCCTCTGGGGCCAACGTCCTGACTTTC.

This chain uses TRBV29-1 with TRBJ1-1; D is unclear. Germline CDR1 and CDR2: SQVTM and ANQGSEA. The CDR3 length is 12 residues. The germline V and J ends were trimmed by 7 bases and 4 bases, with 13 bases remaining between them. In DNA form, the CDR3 reads TGCAGCGCCCCGGCGGGCGGCACTGAAGCTTTCTTT. Protein sequence: CSAPAGGTEAFF. Looking up the rest from reference TRBV29-1 and TRBJ1-1 gives the full variable domain: SAVISQKPSRDICQRGTSLTIQCQVDSQVTMMFWYRQQPGQSLTLIATANQGSEATYESGFVIDKFPISRPNLTFSTLTVSNMSPEDSSIYLCSAPAGGTEAFFGQGTRLTVV.

The count of this clone is one. V usage is TRBV18 and J usage is TRBJ2-1; 9 bases map to TRBD1. The CDR3 has 15 residues. V shed 2 bases, J shed 5 bases, and the junction held 4 bases outside the gene matches. Germline V gives CDR1 KGHSH, CDR2 LQKENI. CDR3 residues: CASSPWTGEDNEQFF. Here the CDR3 DNA reads TGTGCCAGCTCACCATGGACAGGGGAAGACAATGAGCAGTTCTTC. Combining the CDR3 with reference TRBV18 and TRBJ2-1 gives the whole variable domain NAGVMQNPRHLVRRRGQEARLRCSPMKGHSHVYWYRQLPEEGLKFMVYLQKENIIDESGMPKERFSAEFPKEGPSILRIQQVVRGDSAAYFCASSPWTGEDNEQFFGPGTRLTVL.

The chain combines TRBV4-2 with TRBJ1-2; tentative D call: TRBD1 (6 bases). The CDR3 is made up of 15 amino acids. The V and J ends lost 1 base and 12 bases respectively, with 21 bases between them. Germline CDR1 LGHNA, CDR2 YNFKEQ. In DNA, the CDR3 is TGTGCCAGCAGCCAAGGGCAACCCTACACAGGGTTTAACACCTTC. Its translation: CASSQGQPYTGFNTF.

This chain uses TRBV5-5 with TRBJ2-1; 11 nucleotides match TRBD2. Germline-derived CDR1 and CDR2 are SGHKS and YYEKEE (reference sequence). This CDR3 has 14 amino acids. With 7 bases clipped from V and 5 bases from J, the junction kept 5 bases outside the gene matches. CDR3: CASATSGSHNEQFF. In DNA form, the CDR3 reads TGTGCCAGCGCCACTAGCGGGAGCCACAATGAGCAGTTCTTC. Full variable domain (rest looked up from reference TRBV5-5 and TRBJ2-1): DAGVTQSPTHLIKTRGQQVTLRCSPISGHKSVSWYQQVLGQGPQFIFQYYEKEERGRGNFPDRFSARQFPNYSSELNVNALLLGDSALYLCASATSGSHNEQFFGPGTRLTVL.

The rearrangement uses TRBV19 and TRBJ1-3; D is unclear. The V end lost 5 bases, the J end lost 0 bases, and 11 bases lay between the germline ends. The CDR3 consists of 15 residues. Germline values: CDR1 LNHDA, CDR2 SQIVND (reference sequence). The CDR3 DNA follows: TGTGCCAGTAGTCCGACAACGAGCTCTGGAAACACCATATATTTT. Protein product: CASSPTTSSGNTIYF.

The chain couples TRBV3-1 (or the pseudogene TRBV3-2) to TRBJ1-3; D not resolved. Germline assignment: CDR1 LGHDT and CDR2 YNNKEL (reference sequence). The CDR3 covers 14 residues. V lost 8 bases, J lost 3 bases, and 14 bases lay in between. CDR3 DNA sequence: TGTGCCAGCTCCCCGGAGAGAAGTGGAAACACCATATATTTT. Protein product: CASSPERSGNTIYF.

This clone has just one count. The rearrangement links TRBV24-1 to TRBJ1-1, with 7 bases identical to TRBD1. Unmatched junction bases numbered 4, after V lost 4 bases and J lost 0 bases. CDR1 and CDR2 (germline): KGHDR, SFDVKD. The CDR3 consists of 15 residues. Written as DNA, the CDR3 is TGTGCCACCAGTGACTCCGGGACAGTGAACACTGAAGCTTTCTTT. It specifies CATSDSGTVNTEAFF.

CDR3 region: CASRPDSQETQYF. CDR3 DNA: TGTGCCAGCAGACCGGACAGCCAAGAGACCCAGTACTTC. J is TRBJ2-5 and V is TRBV12-3 or TRBV12-4, with a possible D match to TRBD1 (6 bases). CDR3 size: 13 residues. The ends were cut back, 6 bases at V and 1 base at J, with 9 bases in the middle.

This chain uses TRBV12-3 or TRBV12-4 with TRBJ1-1; D is unclear. The CDR3 totals 13 residues. V was trimmed by 5 bases and J by 1 base, leaving 8 bases between them. The CDR3 DNA sequence: TGTGCCAGCAGTACACTAGCGAACACTGAAGCTTTCTTT. It specifies CASSTLANTEAFF.

V usage is TRBV9 and J usage is TRBJ2-7; no clear D. The CDR3 runs to 13 residues. Between the trimmed V and J ends, which lost 0 bases and 5 bases, there was a span of 9 bases. CDR1 SGDLS and CDR2 YYNGEE come from the germline V gene. CDR3 loop: CASSVDLSDEQYF. Written as DNA, the CDR3 is TGTGCCAGCAGCGTAGATTTATCGGACGAGCAGTACTTC. The variable domain in full, with the rest retrieved from reference TRBV9 and TRBJ2-7, is DSGVTQTPKHLITATGQRVTLRCSPRSGDLSVYWYQQSLDQGLQFLIQYYNGEERAKGNILERFSAQQFPDLHSELNLSSLELGDSALYFCASSVDLSDEQYFGPGTRLTVT.

This clone was detected once. The chain is built from TRBV7-8 and TRBJ2-7; 14 positions agree with TRBD2. This CDR3 contains 18 residues. V shed 4 bases and J 0 bases; nucleotides not matched to a gene: 8. The germline V gene encodes CDR1 SGHVS and CDR2 FQNEAQ. This chain's CDR3 is CASSSRLAGGSSSYEQYF. CDR3 nucleotides: TGTGCCAGCAGCTCCCGACTAGCGGGGGGGAGTAGCTCCTACGAGCAGTACTTC.

J is TRBJ1-3 and V is TRBV7-7; possibly TRBD1 for D (5 bases). Trimming left V 5 bases short and J 4 bases short, with 15 bases between. The CDR3 is made up of 15 amino acids. Germline V CDR1 and CDR2: SSHAT, FNYEAQ (reference sequence). CDR3 in amino acids: CASSPSQGGGNTIYF. CDR3 coding DNA: TGTGCCAGCAGCCCCAGCCAGGGAGGAGGAAACACCATATATTTT.

This chain joins TRBV5-4 and TRBJ2-2; no firm D call. Trimming took 1 base from V and 1 from J, leaving 5 bases between them. Germline V gives CDR1 SGHNT, CDR2 YYREEE (reference sequence). The length of the CDR3 is 14 residues. CDR3: CASSLRQNTGELFF. CDR3 DNA: TGTGCCAGCAGCTTGCGACAGAACACCGGGGAGCTGTTTTTT.